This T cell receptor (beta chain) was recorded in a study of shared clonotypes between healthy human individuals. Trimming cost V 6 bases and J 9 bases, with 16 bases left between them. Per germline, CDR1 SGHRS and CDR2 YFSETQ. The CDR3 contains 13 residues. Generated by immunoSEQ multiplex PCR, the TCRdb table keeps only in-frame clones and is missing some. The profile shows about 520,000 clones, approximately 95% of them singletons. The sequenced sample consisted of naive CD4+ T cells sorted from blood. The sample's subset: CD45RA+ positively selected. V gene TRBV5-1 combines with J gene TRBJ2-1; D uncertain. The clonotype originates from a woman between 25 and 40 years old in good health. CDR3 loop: CASIDSGRVEQFF. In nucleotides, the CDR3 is TGCGCCAGCATAGACTCCGGAAGGGTTGAGCAGTTCTTC. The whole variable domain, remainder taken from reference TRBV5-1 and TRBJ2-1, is KAGVTQTPRYLIKTRGQQVTLSCSPISGHRSVSWYQQTPGQGLQFLFEYFSETQRNKGNFPGRFSGRQFSNSRSEMNVSTLELGDSALYLCASIDSGRVEQFFGPGTRLTVL.